These 8 T cell receptor beta chains share one sample of origin, sequenced in a study of T-cell memory formation after mild COVID-19. MiXCR, run by TCRdb on the 5' RACE reads, gives a single entry per CDR3 protein. Of around 180,000 distinct CDR3 sequences detected, approximately 16% appear once; the ten largest clones hold approximately 2%. The specimen sequenced was PBMCs or a T cell subset sorted from them (not recorded which). These receptors all come from an adult woman who had mild COVID-19 (a few samples of this study predate the infection). Cell type and time point are not known.

A few counts support this clonotype. The chain couples TRBV7-2 to TRBJ2-2; no clear D gene. Germline CDR1 reads SGHTA; CDR2 reads FQGNSA. This CDR3 spans 12 amino acids. Trimming took 2 bases from V and 6 from J, leaving 4 bases between them. CDR3: CASSLIPGELFF. The CDR3, as DNA: TGTGCCAGCAGCTTAATCCCCGGGGAGCTGTTTTTT.

The chain links TRBV12-3 or TRBV12-4 to TRBJ2-7, with D possibly being TRBD2 (6 bases). The germline V and J ends were trimmed by 6 bases and 0 bases, with 15 bases remaining between them. CDR3 length equals 15 residues. The CDR3 coding sequence is TGTGCCAGCAGCCCCCTGGAGGGACTCTCCTACGAGCAGTACTTC. Protein: CASSPLEGLSYEQYF.

V gene TRBV12-3 or TRBV12-4 combines with J gene TRBJ2-7; D gene unclear. The CDR3 extends over 11 amino acids. Trimming removed 6 bases at V and 3 bases at J, with 6 bases between. The CDR3 reads CASSNRYEQYF. Written as DNA, the CDR3 is TGTGCCAGCAGCAACCGCTACGAGCAGTACTTC.

This clonotype was seen more than once but under ten times. This chain links TRBV6-5 with TRBJ2-7; the match to TRBD1 covers 11 bases. The CDR3 extends over 17 amino acids. The junction had 11 bases not matched to a gene; V was cut back by 0 bases and J by 7 bases. The germline CDR1 and CDR2 sequences are MNHEY and SVGAGI. CDR3 residues: CASSYSHWTGGSVEQYF. DNA of the CDR3: TGTGCCAGCAGTTACTCGCACTGGACAGGGGGCTCGGTTGAGCAGTACTTC.

The sample holds a few counts of this clonotype. The CDR3 bases are TGTGCCATCAGTGAGTCGAATTTTGGCATTCAGTACTTC. Translating it yields CAISESNFGIQYF. The chain links TRBV10-3 to TRBJ2-4; D is unresolved. This CDR3 is built from 13 residues. The V end was cut by 0 bases, the J end by 9 bases, with 9 bases between. Germline V gene sequence: CDR1 ENHRY, CDR2 SYGVKD.

The chain combines TRBV20-1 with TRBJ1-5; 7 nucleotides match TRBD1. Germline CDR1 reads DFQATT; CDR2 reads SNEGSKA (reference sequence). With 5 bases clipped from V and 4 bases from J, the junction kept 5 bases outside the gene matches. This CDR3 has 13 amino acids. The CDR3 region has the DNA TGCAGTGCTCCAAAACAGGGGAATCAGCCCCAGCATTTT. Translation: CSAPKQGNQPQHF.

The chain carries TRBV5-4 and TRBJ1-2; TRBD1 agrees at 7 bases. This CDR3 comprises 12 residues. V lost 4 bases, J lost 6 bases, and 3 bases stayed unmatched. Germline CDR1 is SGHNT and CDR2 is YYREEE (reference sequence). CDR3 loop: CASSIQGNGYTF. The DNA for the CDR3 is TGTGCCAGCAGCATACAGGGGAATGGCTACACCTTC.

This clonotype was counted a few times. The chain is built from TRBV18 and TRBJ1-1, with D perhaps TRBD1 (5 bases). With 3 bases removed from V and 0 bases from J, the gap between germline ends came to 11 bases. This CDR3 contains 15 residues. From germline, CDR1 is KGHSH and CDR2 LQKENI. The CDR3 nucleotides are TGTGCCAGCTCACCCAGGGAGGGTATGAACACTGAAGCTTTCTTT. Amino acid sequence: CASSPREGMNTEAFF.